Following are 3 T cell receptor beta chains from one sample sequenced in a study of human T cells and chemical hapten exposure. From the RACE reads, TCRdb called clonotypes with MiXCR, one entry per CDR3 protein. The sample contains roughly 380,000 distinct CDR3 sequences, roughly 5% of which appear only once. The time point was: patch test 1, 2 weeks after DPC sensitization. Treatment of the sample: therapeutic diphenylcyclopropenone sensitization with weekly scalp DPC. Sequenced material: whole blood, taken in connection with sensitization to the hapten diphenylcyclopropenone (DPC). These receptors came from a woman aged 45 to 65 with alopecia areata. Some clones in this sample may be carry-over from other donors' samples.

CDR3 DNA sequence: TGTGCCAGCAGGGGGACTAGCGGTTACGAGCAGTACTTC. Amino acids: CASRGTSGYEQYF. The rearrangement links TRBV28 to TRBJ2-7; 11 bases fit TRBD2. The germline V gene has CDR1 MDHEN and CDR2 SYDVKM. The CDR3 contains 13 residues. After removal of 6 bases from V and 4 bases from J, the junction contained 2 bases not matched to a gene.

This clonotype was seen at least ten times. This chain connects TRBV27 to TRBJ2-3, with D unclear. V gave up 3 bases and J gave up 8 bases, with 12 bases separating them. There are 13 residues in the CDR3. Germline V gene data show CDR1 as MNHEY and CDR2 as SMNVEV (reference sequence). The chain's CDR3 is CASSFRSSATQYF. CDR3 nucleotides: TGTGCCAGCAGTTTTCGGTCCTCGGCTACGCAGTATTTT.

This clonotype occurred many times. The chain links TRBV5-1 to TRBJ1-5; D gene ambiguous. The V gene lost 0 bases and the J gene lost 4 bases, with 8 bases spanning the gap. Germline CDR1 and CDR2: SGHRS and YFSETQ. CDR3 length equals 14 residues. The DNA of the CDR3 is TGCGCCAGCAGCTTGGGTGATACTAATCAGCCCCAGCATTTT. Residues: CASSLGDTNQPQHF.